Following are 32 T cell receptor beta chains from one sample sequenced in a study of blood T cell repertoires in COVID-19. Profiling relied on immunoSEQ multiplex PCR, and the TCRdb table lists in-frame clones only, not all of them. The profile shows about 370,000 clones, just under 90% of them singletons. Sequencing was carried out using PBMCs or T cells enriched from blood (not recorded which). The receptors were gathered from a woman under 40 who had recovered from COVID-19.

The CDR3 sequence: CASTTGTGVAYGYTF. CDR3 DNA: TGTGCCAGCACCACCGGGACAGGGGTAGCGTATGGCTACACCTTC. The V and J genes are TRBV27 and TRBJ1-2; TRBD1 agrees at 10 bases. V lost 7 bases and J lost 5; bases outside the gene matches: 10. The CDR3 sequence is 15 residues long. Germline CDR1 MNHEY, CDR2 SMNVEV (reference sequence).

V is TRBV5-1 and J is TRBJ1-1; possible D gene TRBD1, 5 bases. Trimming removed 4 bases at V and 5 bases at J, with 15 bases between. CDR1 and CDR2 (germline): SGHRS, YFSETQ. The CDR3 length is 14 residues. The CDR3 here is CASSPTGVRTEAFF. The CDR3 DNA sequence: TGCGCCAGCAGCCCTACAGGTGTGAGAACTGAAGCTTTCTTT.

V gene TRBV6-5 combines with J gene TRBJ1-2; 10 bases align to TRBD1. Germline assignment: CDR1 MNHEY and CDR2 SVGAGI. V shed 3 bases and J 3 bases; nucleotides not matched to a gene: 4. This CDR3 has 15 amino acids. The CDR3 DNA is TGTGCCAGCAGTTATGGACAGGGGGGGGACTATGGCTACACCTTC. This sequence encodes CASSYGQGGDYGYTF.

This clone was counted a single time. The V and J genes are TRBV7-6 and TRBJ2-7, with TRBD2 as a possible D gene (5 bases). CDR1 and CDR2 (germline): SGHVS, FNYEAQ. CDR3 length equals 14 residues. V was clipped by 1 base and J by 6 bases, with 13 bases between them. DNA of the CDR3: TGTGCCAGCAGCTTAGAACTGACCGCGGGCGAGCAGTACTTC. This translates into CASSLELTAGEQYF.

The rearrangement links TRBV28 to TRBJ1-2, with 7 bases identical to TRBD1. The CDR3 spans 14 residues. J was trimmed by 8 bases and V by 4 bases; bases with no gene match: 10. Germline lookup yields CDR1 MDHEN and CDR2 SYDVKM. CDR3 sequence (DNA): TGTGCCAGCAGTTCCCCAGGGGGAGGCTACGGCTACACCTTC. Residues: CASSSPGGGYGYTF.

The V call is TRBV7-3, the J call TRBJ2-1; the match to TRBD2 covers 7 bases. Germline CDR1 reads SGHTA; CDR2 reads FQGTGA. The ends lost 3 bases at V and 7 bases at J; junction bases unmatched: 12. This CDR3 contains 16 residues. CDR3 protein: CASSFIGGGDLNEQFF. CDR3 nucleotides: TGTGCCAGCAGCTTTATCGGCGGGGGTGATTTGAATGAGCAGTTCTTC.

The CDR3 spells CAWATDRSTEAFF. The CDR3 nucleotides are TGTGCCTGGGCGACGGACAGGTCCACTGAAGCTTTCTTT. The rearrangement links TRBV30 to TRBJ1-1; 7 positions match TRBD1. Germline CDR1 GTSNPN, CDR2 SVGIG (reference sequence). The CDR3 contains 13 residues. Germline trimming cut 5 bases from V and 4 bases from J; bases unmatched to any gene: 7.

V is TRBV30 and J is TRBJ1-2; TRBD1 might be the D (6 bases). V was shortened by 5 bases and J by 6 bases, with 19 bases between the two germline ends. There are 14 residues in the CDR3. Germline-derived CDR1 and CDR2 are GTSNPN and SVGIG (reference sequence). The CDR3 DNA reads as TGTGCCTGGCGCCGAGCGACGCGACAGGATGGCTACACCTTC. Protein: CAWRRATRQDGYTF.

This chain connects TRBV6-5 to TRBJ1-3; D not resolved. Germline V CDR1 and CDR2: MNHEY, SVGAGI. V was pared by 7 bases and J by 2 bases, with 9 bases between. The CDR3 length is 13 residues. This CDR3 reads CASTQRAGNTIYF. CDR3 nucleotide sequence: TGTGCCAGCACCCAAAGAGCTGGAAACACCATATATTTT.

V is TRBV6-5 and J is TRBJ2-1; a weak D match, TRBD1 (5 bases). The CDR3 is made up of 15 amino acids. V shed 1 base and J shed 8 bases, with 15 bases lying between them. Germline V gene data show CDR1 as MNHEY and CDR2 as SVGAGI. CDR3 residues: CASSYYSRKGDEQFF. DNA of the CDR3: TGTGCCAGCAGTTACTATAGTAGAAAAGGGGATGAGCAGTTCTTC.

The V gene is TRBV29-1, the J gene TRBJ2-3; the match to TRBD2 covers 14 bases. The germline V gene has CDR1 SQVTM and CDR2 ANQGSEA. The CDR3 covers 18 residues. V trimming: 3 bases; J trimming: 1 base; junction bases outside the gene matches: 9. CDR3 region: CSVDSGVTSGRGTDTQYF. CDR3 sequence (DNA): TGCAGCGTTGACTCGGGCGTGACTAGCGGGAGGGGCACAGATACGCAGTATTTT.

The chain has TRBV15 and TRBJ2-2; D may be TRBD1 (6 bases). Trimming removed 10 bases from V and 4 bases from J, with 13 bases in between. Germline CDR1 and CDR2: LNHNV and YYDKDF (reference sequence). The CDR3 loop spans 13 amino acids. CDR3 protein: CAITGKVTGELFF. The CDR3 DNA is TGTGCCATAACAGGGAAGGTCACCGGGGAGCTGTTTTTT. Together with reference TRBV15 and TRBJ2-2, the CDR3 gives the full variable domain: DAMVIQNPRYQVTQFGKPVTLSCSQTLNHNVMYWYQQKSSQAPKLLFHYYDKDFNNEADTPDNFQSRRPNTSFCFLDIRSPGLGDTAMYLCAITGKVTGELFFGEGSRLTVL.

The chain joins TRBV4-1 to TRBJ1-2, with TRBD1 identical over 9 bases. Germline assignment: CDR1 MGHRA and CDR2 YSYEKL. The CDR3 is 16 residues long. V shed 2 bases and J 1 base; nucleotides not matched to a gene: 5. The CDR3 region has the DNA TGCGCCAGCAGCCAAACTAGACAGGGGGATAACTATGGCTACACCTTC. This sequence encodes CASSQTRQGDNYGYTF.

The V and J genes are TRBV5-3 and TRBJ1-5, with no clear D. TRBV5-3 carries the ORF label, with uncertain function. V gave up 4 bases and J gave up 6 bases, with 20 bases separating them. The CDR3 has 16 amino acids. CDR3 region: CARSPGEKASGQPQHF. The DNA for the CDR3 is TGTGCCAGAAGCCCCGGAGAAAAAGCCTCCGGTCAGCCCCAGCATTTT.

The chain employs TRBV5-4 and TRBJ1-2; 9 nucleotides agree with TRBD1. Germline assignment: CDR1 SGHNT and CDR2 YYREEE (reference sequence). The CDR3 runs 14 residues. V gave up 3 bases and J gave up 8 bases; unmatched junction bases: 8. CDR3 nucleotide sequence: TGTGCCAGCAGCTCAACCGGGACAGGGTCCGGCTACACCTTC. Translated: CASSSTGTGSGYTF.

The genes are TRBV2 and TRBJ1-1; D remains unclear. V was clipped by 8 bases and J by 1 base, with 11 bases between them. This CDR3 is 13 amino acids long. Per germline, CDR1 SNHLY and CDR2 FYNNEI. CDR3 protein: CASGASTNTEAFF. CDR3 nucleotide sequence: TGTGCCAGCGGAGCCAGCACGAACACTGAAGCTTTCTTT.

The chain combines TRBV5-1 with TRBJ1-6; 8 nucleotides align to TRBD1. This CDR3 comprises 16 residues. Per the germline V gene, CDR1 is SGHRS and CDR2 is YFSETQ. The V segment lost 0 bases and the J segment 5 bases; nucleotides outside the gene matches: 4. CDR3: CASSLETGVNNSPLHF. For the CDR3, the DNA is TGCGCCAGCAGCTTGGAGACAGGGGTCAATAATTCACCCCTCCACTTT.

The gene calls are TRBV9 and TRBJ2-3; TRBD2 agrees at 10 bases. Germline V CDR1 and CDR2: SGDLS, YYNGEE. The CDR3 consists of 16 residues. V shed 6 bases and J 0 bases; nucleotides not matched to a gene: 7. CDR3 in amino acids: CASMYGAGGSTDTQYF. CDR3 DNA sequence: TGTGCCAGCATGTATGGAGCGGGGGGGAGCACAGATACGCAGTATTTT.

This clone was recorded only once. The sample holds other DNA sequences that translate to the same CDR3. This chain uses TRBV27 with TRBJ1-1; TRBD1 aligns across 7 bases. CDR1 is MNHEY and CDR2 is SMNVEV in the germline V gene (reference sequence). Losses at the gene ends were 2 bases for V and 2 bases for J; bases not matched to a gene: 2. The CDR3 loop spans 14 amino acids. The CDR3 loop reads CASSLDRVNTEAFF. The CDR3 region has the DNA TGTGCCAGCAGTTTAGACAGGGTAAACACTGAAGCTTTCTTT.

The V and J genes are TRBV5-1 and TRBJ1-4, with 7 bases identical to TRBD1. Germline V gene data show CDR1 as SGHRS and CDR2 as YFSETQ. The CDR3 runs to 17 residues. Losses at the gene ends were 4 bases for V and 5 bases for J; bases not matched to a gene: 14. CDR3 sequence: CASSPGTTGVRNEKLFF. As DNA, the CDR3 is TGCGCCAGCAGCCCGGGGACCACAGGGGTCCGGAATGAAAAACTGTTTTTT.

The chain employs TRBV29-1 and TRBJ1-5; D is perhaps TRBD1 (5 bases). V was pared by 4 bases and J by 2 bases, with 12 bases between. The CDR3 has 14 amino acids. Germline V CDR1 and CDR2: SQVTM, ANQGSEA. CDR3 sequence reads: CSVAGGRGNQPQHF. DNA for the CDR3: TGCAGCGTTGCGGGGGGTCGAGGCAATCAGCCCCAGCATTTT. The full variable domain, in which reference TRBV29-1 and TRBJ1-5 provide the parts outside the CDR3, is SAVISQKPSRDICQRGTSLTIQCQVDSQVTMMFWYRQQPGQSLTLIATANQGSEATYESGFVIDKFPISRPNLTFSTLTVSNMSPEDSSIYLCSVAGGRGNQPQHFGDGTRLSIL.

In this sample, this clone turned up many times. This chain links TRBV5-1 with TRBJ1-2, with 9 positions matching TRBD1. There are 14 residues in the CDR3. With 1 base clipped from V and 8 bases from J, the junction kept 6 bases outside the gene matches. CDR1 and CDR2 (germline): SGHRS, YFSETQ. The CDR3 region has the DNA TGCGCCAGCAGCTTGATAGGGACAGGGTTCGGCTACACCTTC. Its translation: CASSLIGTGFGYTF.

V is TRBV11-1 and J is TRBJ1-6; 7 bases line up with TRBD1. Germline assignment: CDR1 SGHAT and CDR2 FQDESV (reference sequence). The CDR3 runs to 15 residues. J lost 7 bases, V lost 5 bases, and 8 bases had no gene match. The CDR3 DNA follows: TGTGCCAGCAGCGAAACAGGGGTAGAGAATTCACCCCTCCACTTT. This sequence encodes CASSETGVENSPLHF. Looking up the rest from reference TRBV11-1 and TRBJ1-6 gives the full variable domain: EAEVAQSPRYKITEKSQAVAFWCDPISGHATLYWYRQILGQGPELLVQFQDESVVDDSQLPKDRFSAERLKGVDSTLKIQPAELGDSAMYLCASSETGVENSPLHFGNGTRLTVT.

The chain carries TRBV9 and TRBJ2-3, with 8 bases that match TRBD2. The CDR3 length is 16 residues. The germline gives CDR1 SGDLS, CDR2 YYNGEE. The V gene end was trimmed by 3 bases and the J gene end by 3 bases; junction bases not matched to a gene: 9. Written as DNA, the CDR3 is TGTGCCAGCAGCGCCAGGGTGATAGCGGGGACAGATACGCAGTATTTT. Encoded protein: CASSARVIAGTDTQYF.

The chain links TRBV11-2 to TRBJ2-7; TRBD1 matches 8 bases. The CDR3 sequence is 17 residues long. Germline V gene sequence: CDR1 SGHAT, CDR2 FQNNGV. Trimming at V came to 5 bases and at J to 2 bases, leaving 14 bases not matched to a gene. The CDR3 nucleotides are TGTGCCAGCAGCCTTGGGCCGACAGGGGTTAACGCCTACGAGCAGTACTTC. It yields the protein CASSLGPTGVNAYEQYF.

The V and J genes are TRBV28 and TRBJ2-7; D not resolved. V gave up 6 bases and J gave up 3 bases, with 12 bases separating them. Germline V gene sequence: CDR1 MDHEN, CDR2 SYDVKM. The CDR3 extends over 13 amino acids. DNA for the CDR3: TGTGCCAGCAGCCCAACCTACGACTACGAGCAGTACTTC. Its protein product is CASSPTYDYEQYF.

This clone turned up a few times. This same CDR3 is encoded by further DNA sequences in the sample. The chain recombines TRBV5-1 with TRBJ2-1; D unclear. Germline V gene sequence: CDR1 SGHRS, CDR2 YFSETQ. The CDR3 has 11 residues. Trimming cost V 2 bases and J 6 bases, with 3 bases left between them. DNA for the CDR3: TGCGCCAGCAGCTTTAGCAATGAGCAGTTCTTC. This gives the protein CASSFSNEQFF.

V is TRBV11-3 and J is TRBJ2-1, with D perhaps matching TRBD1 (6 bases). The V end was cut by 6 bases, the J end by 4 bases, with 25 bases between. Germline loops: CDR1 SGHNT, CDR2 YENEEA. The CDR3 loop spans 18 amino acids. Here the CDR3 reads CASSSPALAQGSYNEQFF. For the CDR3, the DNA is TGTGCCAGCAGTTCGCCCGCCCTGGCACAGGGATCATACAATGAGCAGTTCTTC.

CDR3 nucleotides: TGCAGCGTTGAAGATTGGGTCAGGGCCAACACTGAAGCTTTCTTT. It yields the protein CSVEDWVRANTEAFF. The chain recombines TRBV29-1 with TRBJ1-1; TRBD1 might be the D (5 bases). The length of the CDR3 is 15 residues. CDR1 is SQVTM and CDR2 is ANQGSEA in the germline V gene. The V and J ends lost 0 bases and 2 bases respectively, with 13 bases between them.

The J gene is TRBJ1-1, the V gene TRBV4-1, with D unclear. The CDR3 totals 12 residues. Germline-derived CDR1 and CDR2 are MGHRA and YSYEKL. The V gene lost 2 bases and the J gene lost 2 bases, with 3 bases spanning the gap. CDR3 amino acids: CASSQLNTEAFF. The CDR3 nucleotides are TGCGCCAGCAGCCAACTAAACACTGAAGCTTTCTTT.

The chain couples TRBV2 to TRBJ2-7; 10 bases line up with TRBD1. V was pared by 4 bases and J by 0 bases, with 6 bases of the junction left unmatched. Germline CDR1 is SNHLY and CDR2 is FYNNEI. The CDR3 has 16 residues. CDR3 residues: CASSGAGTGASYEQYF. CDR3 coding DNA: TGTGCCAGCAGTGGGGCCGGGACAGGGGCCTCCTACGAGCAGTACTTC.

This clone was picked up one time. This chain links TRBV15 with TRBJ2-7; D unresolved. V lost 0 bases, J lost 7 bases, and 13 bases lay in between. From germline, CDR1 is LNHNV and CDR2 YYDKDF (reference sequence). The CDR3 spans 14 residues. The CDR3 loop is CATSRDPRLGEQYF. DNA of the CDR3: TGTGCCACCAGCAGAGATCCCCGCCTCGGTGAGCAGTACTTC.